The source of this T cell receptor (beta chain) is a study of T-cell memory formation after mild COVID-19. The study, taken as a whole, reports: Pre-infection memory showed some responding clones, and this suggested that cross-reactive memory joined. Mainly in CM and EM were contracting CD4+ clones; CD8+ were in EMRA.

About this clonotype: Its specificity is not known.

TCRdb recomputed calls from the 5' RACE reads with MiXCR, one row per CDR3 protein. The table records about 340,000 distinct CDR3 sequences, about an eighth of them present only once. CDR3 length equals 16 residues. V shed 4 bases and J shed 2 bases, with 18 bases lying between them. Germline CDR1 reads SGHRS; CDR2 reads YFSETQ. Sequencing was performed on PBMCs or a T cell subset sorted from them (not recorded which). The J gene is TRBJ1-2, the V gene TRBV5-1; D unclear. The clonotype comes from a man between 18 and 35 years old who had mild COVID-19 (a few samples of this study predate the infection). Cell type and time point are not known. CDR3 sequence reads: CASSRNPFELNYGYTF. The CDR3 DNA is TGCGCCAGCAGCAGAAACCCTTTTGAACTCAACTATGGCTACACCTTC. Full variable domain (outside the CDR3, taken from reference TRBV5-1 and TRBJ1-2): KAGVTQTPRYLIKTRGQQVTLSCSPISGHRSVSWYQQTPGQGLQFLFEYFSETQRNKGNFPGRFSGRQFSNSRSEMNVSTLELGDSALYLCASSRNPFELNYGYTFGSGTRLTVV.